The present entry profiles one T cell receptor beta chain with its context. Trimming removed 4 bases from V and 4 bases from J; junction bases left unmatched: 14. CDR1 and CDR2 from the germline V gene are WSHSY and SAAADI. This CDR3 spans 17 amino acids. The data were obtained in a study of blood T cell repertoires in COVID-19. Study information: There were acute and convalescent COVID-19 samples, and they came from the United States, Italy and Spain. Sources were T cells, B-cell-depleted T cells, or PBMCs; the material itself was cDNA or gDNA.

Data came from immunoSEQ multiplex PCR; TCRdb stores just in-frame clones and leaves some out. The repertoire holds 250,000 or so clones, with 88% as singletons. This clonotype originated in a woman aged 40 to 50 who had recovered from COVID-19. The chain links TRBV10-2 to TRBJ1-1; 8 bases map to TRBD1. Sequenced material: peripheral blood. The CDR3 DNA sequence: TGCGCCAGCAGTGGGGGGAATATACAGGGGGATTTCACTGAAGCTTTCTTT. It codes for CASSGGNIQGDFTEAFF.